Presented here are 21 T cell receptor beta chains from one specimen sequenced in a study of blood T cell repertoires in COVID-19. Repertoires were generated with immunoSEQ multiplex PCR, while TCRdb's copy carries only in-frame clones and drops some. The data hold 200,000 to 250,000 clones, with 85% to 90% observed a single time. The sample was peripheral blood. The receptors come from a man between 25 and 39 years old with COVID-19, enrolled during active disease.

V usage is TRBV18 and J usage is TRBJ1-4; D is possibly TRBD1 (5 bases). This CDR3 region has 15 residues. Germline-derived CDR1 and CDR2 are KGHSH and LQKENI. V was shortened by 0 bases and J by 5 bases, with 10 bases between the two germline ends. The CDR3 region has the DNA TGTGCCAGCTCACCACCTGACAGTCTAAATGAAAAACTGTTTTTT. This encodes CASSPPDSLNEKLFF. The variable domain in full, completed from reference TRBV18 and TRBJ1-4, reads NAGVMQNPRHLVRRRGQEARLRCSPMKGHSHVYWYRQLPEEGLKFMVYLQKENIIDESGMPKERFSAEFPKEGPSILRIQQVVRGDSAAYFCASSPPDSLNEKLFFGSGTQLSVL.

The chain recombines TRBV6-2 or TRBV6-3 with TRBJ2-7; no firm D call. This CDR3 region has 16 residues. The V gene's germline CDR1 is MNHEY and CDR2 SVGEGT. Trimming removed 2 bases from V and 0 bases from J, with 14 bases in between. The CDR3, as DNA: TGTGCCAGCAGTTACGGGCAGCTTTTTAGCTCCTACGAGCAGTACTTC. The encoded protein is CASSYGQLFSSYEQYF.

This chain joins TRBV9 and TRBJ2-7, with D maybe TRBD2 (7 bases). Germline V gene sequence: CDR1 SGDLS, CDR2 YYNGEE. The CDR3 sequence is 15 residues long. The germline V and J ends were trimmed by 0 bases and 3 bases, with 13 bases remaining between them. CDR3 sequence reads: CASSVGGGIGYEQYF. As DNA, the CDR3 is TGTGCCAGCAGCGTAGGGGGGGGCATCGGCTACGAGCAGTACTTC.

V gene TRBV4-3 combines with J gene TRBJ2-1; tentatively, D is TRBD2 (5 bases). Germline CDR1 and CDR2: LGHNA and YSLEER. The CDR3 totals 16 residues. V was clipped by 1 base and J by 4 bases, with 14 bases between them. The CDR3 sequence is CASSQALGSSYNEQFF. The CDR3 DNA reads as TGCGCCAGCAGCCAAGCTCTAGGGAGTTCTTACAATGAGCAGTTCTTC.

The chain links TRBV28 to TRBJ2-3, with 7 bases lining up with TRBD2. The CDR3 sequence is 14 residues long. CDR1 MDHEN and CDR2 SYDVKM come from the germline V gene. J was trimmed by 2 bases and V by 2 bases; bases with no gene match: 1. CDR3 coding DNA: TGTGCCAGCAGTTTAGGGGACTACACAGATACGCAGTATTTT. Protein sequence: CASSLGDYTDTQYF.

J is TRBJ2-1 and V is TRBV5-6, with D perhaps TRBD1 (6 bases). There are 11 residues in the CDR3. Germline lookup yields CDR1 SGHDT and CDR2 YYEEEE. The V gene lost 4 bases and the J gene lost 10 bases, with 9 bases spanning the gap. The CDR3 coding sequence is TGTGCCAGCAGCGTCGGGACAGAGCAGTTCTTC. This gives the protein CASSVGTEQFF.

V usage is TRBV5-5 and J usage is TRBJ2-2; 8 nucleotides line up with TRBD1. Germline V CDR1 and CDR2: SGHKS, YYEKEE (reference sequence). V lost 4 bases and J lost 2; bases outside the gene matches: 7. The CDR3 is 16 amino acids. DNA for the CDR3: TGTGCCAGCAGCGGAACAGGGGGATATAACACCGGGGAGCTGTTTTTT. The encoded protein is CASSGTGGYNTGELFF.

The chain uses TRBV6-5 and TRBJ2-1; 12 bases match TRBD2. Unmatched junction bases numbered 6, after V lost 7 bases and J lost 8 bases. Per germline, CDR1 MNHEY and CDR2 SVGAGI. This CDR3 comprises 14 residues. The CDR3: CASNLAGGQDEQFF. DNA of the CDR3: TGTGCCAGCAATCTAGCGGGGGGGCAAGATGAGCAGTTCTTC.

The rearrangement joins TRBV11-2 to TRBJ1-2; 9 bases line up with TRBD1. Per germline, CDR1 SGHAT and CDR2 FQNNGV. This CDR3 contains 16 residues. J lost 7 bases, V lost 0 bases, and 9 bases had no gene match. The DNA of the CDR3 is TGTGCCAGCAGCTTAGACGCCCGAGGGACAGGGCTTGGCTACACCTTC. Translated: CASSLDARGTGLGYTF.

This chain connects TRBV4-1 to TRBJ1-1; D is unclear. Germline CDR1 MGHRA, CDR2 YSYEKL. The CDR3 is 15 amino acids. With 0 bases removed from V and 4 bases from J, the gap between germline ends came to 12 bases. For the CDR3, the DNA is TGCGCCAGCAGCCAAGACATAGAGGAGGGCACTGAAGCTTTCTTT. This sequence encodes CASSQDIEEGTEAFF.

This chain's CDR3 is CASSLTPGNEQFF. The CDR3 DNA follows: TGTGCCAGCAGCCTTACTCCGGGGAATGAGCAGTTCTTC. This chain connects TRBV7-2 to TRBJ2-1, with D possibly being TRBD2 (5 bases). Trimming cost V 5 bases and J 7 bases, with 12 bases left between them. Germline CDR1 and CDR2: SGHTA and FQGNSA. The CDR3 has 13 residues.

A single count supports this clone. The chain employs TRBV6-5 and TRBJ2-7; 7 bases are shared with TRBD1. Germline CDR1 MNHEY, CDR2 SVGAGI. The length of the CDR3 is 14 residues. V shed 8 bases and J 4 bases; nucleotides not matched to a gene: 11. The CDR3 DNA follows: TGTGCCAGCGGACAGGCGATCTTTCTGTACGAGCAGTACTTC. This encodes CASGQAIFLYEQYF.

The J gene is TRBJ2-7, the V gene TRBV5-6, with 7 bases fitting TRBD1. V lost 2 bases, J lost 3 bases, and 5 bases stayed unmatched. CDR3 size: 14 residues. The germline CDR1 and CDR2 sequences are SGHDT and YYEEEE. The CDR3 protein is CASSFSGQDYEQYF. The CDR3 DNA reads TGTGCCAGCAGCTTTTCCGGACAGGACTACGAGCAGTACTTC.

The genes are TRBV7-6 and TRBJ1-1; the D gene is possibly TRBD1 (6 bases). Between the trimmed V and J ends, which lost 1 base and 7 bases, there was a span of 16 bases. The CDR3 loop spans 15 amino acids. Germline V gives CDR1 SGHVS, CDR2 FNYEAQ. CDR3 in DNA: TGTGCCAGCAGCTTAGAGGGGGGGCTAGCTGGTGAAGCTTTCTTT. The encoded protein is CASSLEGGLAGEAFF.

This clone turned up a few times. The chain uses TRBV28 and TRBJ2-7; maybe TRBD2 (6 bases). The germline CDR1 and CDR2 sequences are MDHEN and SYDVKM. V was pared by 3 bases and J by 5 bases, with 11 bases between. The CDR3 totals 13 residues. In nucleotides, the CDR3 is TGTGCCAGCAGTTTTACAGGCGGGGACGAGCAGTACTTC. It translates to CASSFTGGDEQYF.

The chain employs TRBV9 and TRBJ2-7; 7 bases fit TRBD1. Germline CDR1 reads SGDLS; CDR2 reads YYNGEE. The ends lost 4 bases at V and 3 bases at J; junction bases unmatched: 10. The CDR3 runs 15 residues. CDR3: CASSPGTAHYYEQYF. As DNA, the CDR3 is TGTGCCAGCAGCCCCGGGACAGCTCATTACTACGAGCAGTACTTC.

The V and J genes are TRBV9 and TRBJ1-2; D perhaps matches TRBD1 (6 bases). Per the germline V gene, CDR1 is SGDLS and CDR2 is YYNGEE. Trimming took off 3 bases at V and 3 bases at J, with 9 bases between the two ends. CDR3 length: 13 residues. The CDR3: CASSESGDYGYTF. CDR3 DNA sequence: TGTGCCAGCAGCGAGTCAGGGGACTATGGCTACACCTTC.

The chain uses TRBV30 and TRBJ1-2, with 7 bases identical to TRBD1. V lost 5 bases, J lost 1 base, and 22 bases stayed unmatched. CDR1 and CDR2 from the germline V gene are GTSNPN and SVGIG (reference sequence). This CDR3 is built from 19 residues. The CDR3 nucleotides are TGTGCCTGGGGAAGGTCCCCGACCGGGACAGCAAACCGTAACTATGGCTACACCTTC. Translated, it gives CAWGRSPTGTANRNYGYTF. The full variable domain, rest sourced from reference TRBV30 and TRBJ1-2, is SQTIHQWPATLVQPVGSPLSLECTVEGTSNPNLYWYRQAAGRGLQLLFYSVGIGQISSEVPQNLSASRPQDRQFILSSKKLLLSDSGFYLCAWGRSPTGTANRNYGYTFGSGTRLTVV.

This chain connects TRBV30 to TRBJ2-1, with D possibly being TRBD2 (6 bases). The CDR3 runs to 13 residues. Looked up from germline, CDR1 is GTSNPN and CDR2 is SVGIG (reference sequence). V lost 1 base to trimming and J lost 5 bases, with 9 bases between them. CDR3 amino acids: CAWSEGLHNEQFF. The CDR3 DNA reads TGTGCCTGGAGTGAGGGACTTCACAATGAGCAGTTCTTC.

The chain recombines TRBV6-5 with TRBJ1-3, with D tentatively TRBD1 (6 bases). This CDR3 region has 16 residues. V was shortened by 2 bases and J by 3 bases, with 14 bases between the two germline ends. Looked up from germline, CDR1 is MNHEY and CDR2 is SVGAGI. CDR3 DNA sequence: TGTGCCAGCAGTTACGGGTGGGGGCCGAGTGGAAACACCATATATTTT. This codes for CASSYGWGPSGNTIYF.

The V gene is TRBV3-1 (or the pseudogene TRBV3-2), the J gene TRBJ1-2; 8 bases fit TRBD1. The CDR3 covers 13 residues. CDR1 is LGHDT, CDR2 YNNKEL, per germline (reference sequence). The J segment lost 6 bases and the V segment lost 4 bases, leaving 4 bases of the junction unmatched. CDR3 residues: CASSLRTGNGYTF. CDR3 coding DNA: TGTGCCAGCAGCCTGCGGACAGGGAATGGCTACACCTTC.